The 6 T cell receptor beta chains below come from one sample, sequenced in a study of siplizumab effects on memory and regulatory T cells. The assay was immunoSEQ multiplex PCR, and TCRdb's table has in-frame clones only and misses some. This table holds approximately 110,000 clones, 90% to 95% found once. Sequencing was carried out using Tregs sorted from blood. The source is a human donor in good health.

V and J are TRBV2 and TRBJ1-6; D gene uncertain. The CDR3 is 14 amino acids. V lost 4 bases to trimming and J lost 6 bases, with 10 bases between them. CDR1 is SNHLY, CDR2 FYNNEI, per germline. In DNA, the CDR3 is TGTGCCAGCAGTGCCCAAACACTTAATTCACCCCTCCACTTT. Translating gives CASSAQTLNSPLHF. Drawing the rest from reference TRBV2 and TRBJ1-6, the complete variable domain is EPEVTQTPSHQVTQMGQEVILRCVPISNHLYFYWYRQILGQKVEFLVSFYNNEISEKSEIFDDQFSVERPDGSNFTLKIRSTKLEDSAMYFCASSAQTLNSPLHFGNGTRLTVT.

V gene TRBV6-1 combines with J gene TRBJ1-2; tentatively, D is TRBD1 (6 bases). The CDR3 covers 17 residues. Trimming removed 0 bases at V and 4 bases at J, with 18 bases between. Germline V CDR1 and CDR2: MNHNS, SASEGT. The chain's CDR3 is CASSEAGFGDTFYGYTF. The DNA of the CDR3 is TGTGCCAGCAGTGAAGCGGGTTTCGGGGACACGTTCTATGGCTACACCTTC.

J is TRBJ2-4 and V is TRBV5-1; unclear D gene. With 0 bases removed from V and 9 bases from J, the gap between germline ends came to 7 bases. The CDR3 is made up of 12 amino acids. Looked up from germline, CDR1 is SGHRS and CDR2 is YFSETQ. The CDR3 DNA sequence: TGCGCCAGCAGCTTGGTACCGGGCATTCAGTACTTC. Its protein product is CASSLVPGIQYF.

V usage is TRBV9 and J usage is TRBJ1-1; the match to TRBD1 covers 7 bases. CDR1 and CDR2 (germline): SGDLS, YYNGEE. This CDR3 is 14 amino acids long. V was clipped by 4 bases and J by 2 bases; unmatched bases: 5. The CDR3 DNA is TGTGCCAGCAGCTCCCTAGGGGGCAACACTGAAGCTTTCTTT. Translation gives CASSSLGGNTEAFF. Combining the CDR3 with reference TRBV9 and TRBJ1-1 gives the whole variable domain DSGVTQTPKHLITATGQRVTLRCSPRSGDLSVYWYQQSLDQGLQFLIQYYNGEERAKGNILERFSAQQFPDLHSELNLSSLELGDSALYFCASSSLGGNTEAFFGQGTRLTVV.

The V call is TRBV9, the J call TRBJ2-7; 12 bases match TRBD1. The CDR3 loop spans 16 amino acids. Germline CDR1 reads SGDLS; CDR2 reads YYNGEE. Unmatched junction bases numbered 8, after V lost 1 base and J lost 6 bases. CDR3 in amino acids: CASSVLGTGGKVEQYF. CDR3 in DNA: TGTGCCAGCAGCGTATTAGGGACAGGGGGCAAGGTCGAGCAGTACTTC.

J is TRBJ2-3 and V is TRBV9, with unresolved D. The germline gives CDR1 SGDLS, CDR2 YYNGEE. The CDR3 loop spans 12 amino acids. V shed 5 bases and J shed 5 bases, with 9 bases lying between them. CDR3 coding DNA: TGTGCCAGCAGGGGGATAGGAGATACGCAGTATTTT. Its translation is CASRGIGDTQYF.